The sequence of this T cell receptor (beta chain) was determined in a study of T cell changes during pregnancy in multiple sclerosis (dated by TCRdb to between 2018 and 2021). Regarding the research as a whole: The study examined how the T cell repertoire changed over the course of pregnancy in women with multiple sclerosis.

Comments on this clone: There is no known antigen for this receptor. No base qualities exist here, and no much larger clone lies one base off it.

The method was the immunoSEQ multiplex PCR assay. As stored in TCRdb, this immuneACCESS dataset retains in-frame rearrangements with V and J assigned. A fraction of the clones does not appear; measured against another copy, unresolved V genes explain less than half of the discrepancy, and the remainder lacks a known reason. The sample profile shows about 80,000 clones; 90% to 95% of them were found once. The top ten hold approximately 2.4% of the sample. The junction shows trimming of 3 bases on V and 4 bases on J, and the gene matches do not reach 1 base of it. CDR1 and CDR2, per the germline V gene, are SGHTA and FQGNSA. Its CDR3 holds 13 amino acids, cysteine through phenylalanine. The CDR3 DNA has 39 bases and is translated from base 1.

This sample comprised peripheral blood, obtained after pregnancy. This chain is built from TRBV7-2 and TRBJ1-1; 8 central nucleotides agree with TRBD1. The receptor was derived from a female donor in good health, enrolled as a control in a pregnancy study. The CDR3 region reads CASSLTGATEAFF. The nucleotides are TGTGCCAGCAGCTTGACAGGGGCCACTGAAGCTTTCTTT.